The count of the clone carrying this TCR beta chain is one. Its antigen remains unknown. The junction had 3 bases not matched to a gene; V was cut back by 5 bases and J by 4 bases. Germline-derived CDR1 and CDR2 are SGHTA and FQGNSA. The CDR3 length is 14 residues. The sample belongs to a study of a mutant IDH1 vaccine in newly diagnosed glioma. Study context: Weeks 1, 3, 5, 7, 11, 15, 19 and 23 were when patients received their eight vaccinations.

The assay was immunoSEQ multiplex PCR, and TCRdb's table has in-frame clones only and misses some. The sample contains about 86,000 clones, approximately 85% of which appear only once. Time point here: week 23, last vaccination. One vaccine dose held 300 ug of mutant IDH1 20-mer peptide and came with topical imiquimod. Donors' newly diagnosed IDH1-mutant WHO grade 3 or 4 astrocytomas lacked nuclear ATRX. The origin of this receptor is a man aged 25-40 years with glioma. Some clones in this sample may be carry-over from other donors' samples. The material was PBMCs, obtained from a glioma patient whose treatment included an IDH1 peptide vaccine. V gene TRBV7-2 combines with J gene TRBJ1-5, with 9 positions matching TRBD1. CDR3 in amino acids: CASSADRGNQPQHF. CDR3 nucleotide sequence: TGTGCCAGCAGCGCGGACAGGGGAAATCAGCCCCAGCATTTT.